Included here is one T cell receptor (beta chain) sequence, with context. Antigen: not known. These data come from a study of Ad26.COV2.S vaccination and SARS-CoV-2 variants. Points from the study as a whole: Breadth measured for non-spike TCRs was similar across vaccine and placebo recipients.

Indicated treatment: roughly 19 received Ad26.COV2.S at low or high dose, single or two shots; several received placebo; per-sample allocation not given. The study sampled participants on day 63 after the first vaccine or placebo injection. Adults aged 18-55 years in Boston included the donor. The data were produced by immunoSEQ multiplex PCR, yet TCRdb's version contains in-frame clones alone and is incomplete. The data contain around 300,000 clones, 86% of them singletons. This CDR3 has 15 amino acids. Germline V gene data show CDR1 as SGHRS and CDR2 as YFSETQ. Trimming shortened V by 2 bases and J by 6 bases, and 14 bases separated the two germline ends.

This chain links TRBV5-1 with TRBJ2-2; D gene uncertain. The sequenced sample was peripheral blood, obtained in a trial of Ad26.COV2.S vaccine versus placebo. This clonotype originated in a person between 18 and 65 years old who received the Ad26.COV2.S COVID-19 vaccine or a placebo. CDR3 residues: CASSFEDGVAGELFF. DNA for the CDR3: TGCGCCAGCAGCTTTGAGGACGGCGTGGCCGGGGAGCTGTTTTTT. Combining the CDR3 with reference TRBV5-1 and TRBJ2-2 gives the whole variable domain KAGVTQTPRYLIKTRGQQVTLSCSPISGHRSVSWYQQTPGQGLQFLFEYFSETQRNKGNFPGRFSGRQFSNSRSEMNVSTLELGDSALYLCASSFEDGVAGELFFGEGSRLTVL.